Listed below are T cell receptor beta chains from one sample, sequenced in a study of identical twins. TCRdb processed the 5' RACE reads anew with MiXCR; each CDR3 protein has one entry. The sample carries around 1.7 million distinct CDR3 sequences, around 33% recorded once. Input material: cord blood. These TCRs come from a newborn girl in good health. Both conserved end residues are part of each CDR3. The D gene is left open where the match is weak. The size entry is marked missing in some rows and otherwise reads once, few, many or a size class.

. | . | TRBJ2-7 | TRBV6-2/TRBV6-3 | TGTGCCAGCAGTTACTCCGGGCCGGTGCAGTACTTC | CASSYSGPVQYF
. | few | TRBJ1-1 | TRBV7-9 | TGTGCCAGCAGCTTAGCCCTTACTGAGAACACTGAAGCTTTCTTT | CASSLALTENTEAFF
TRBD1 | . | TRBJ1-4 | TRBV12-3/TRBV12-4 | TGTGCCAGCAGCATTACGTGGGATCCCGAGACAGGGGGCGTTGAAAAACTGTTTTTT | CASSITWDPETGGVEKLFF
. | few | TRBJ2-3 | TRBV20-1 | TGCAGTGCTAGAGAAGTTAGGTCAGATACGCAGTATTTT | CSAREVRSDTQYF
. | . | TRBJ2-4 | TRBV6-5 | TGTGCCAGGTCCCCTTATTGGGGGCGGCGGGACATTCAGTACTTC | CARSPYWGRRDIQYF
. | . | TRBJ1-2 | TRBV29-1 | TGCAGCGTTTATGCAGGGAAGGATGGCTACACCTTC | CSVYAGKDGYTF
TRBD2 | . | TRBJ2-7 | TRBV4-2 | TGTGCCAGCAGCCAAGTGACACTAGCGACCTACGAGCAGTACTTC | CASSQVTLATYEQYF
TRBD1 | few | TRBJ1-1 | TRBV29-1 | TGCAGCGTCCTCCTACAGGGGCCGAGGACTGAAGCTTTCTTT | CSVLLQGPRTEAFF
TRBD1 | many | TRBJ2-7 | TRBV11-1 | TGTGCCAGCAGCCTCGACAGGGAGGAGCAGTACTTC | CASSLDREEQYF
TRBD1 | . | TRBJ1-4 | TRBV7-9 | TGTGCCTCGGGACAGACAACTAATGAAAAACTGTTTTTT | CASGQTTNEKLFF
TRBD2 | many | TRBJ2-7 | TRBV28 | TGTGCCAGCAGCAAAACGGGACTAACCAACAAATCCTACGAGCAGTACTTC | CASSKTGLTNKSYEQYF
. | few | TRBJ2-7 | TRBV6-1 | TGTGCCAGCACCCTGATCTGGGGGGACGAGCAGTACTTC | CASTLIWGDEQYF
. | . | TRBJ1-2 | TRBV6-6 | TGTGCCAGCAGTCTCAAATCCCTCAGGGGTAATGGCTATGGCTACACCTTC | CASSLKSLRGNGYGYTF
. | once | TRBJ1-2 | TRBV29-1 | TGCAGCGTCGACCGGGAGTTACCTCTCTATGGCTACACCTTC | CSVDRELPLYGYTF
. | . | TRBJ2-1 | TRBV5-1 | TGCGCCAGCAGTTCTTACCCCCGGACTTTTAACAATGAGCAGTTCTTC | CASSSYPRTFNNEQFF
TRBD2 | . | TRBJ2-7 | TRBV9 | TGTGCCAGCAGCGGAGAAGGTAGCGGGAGTTACGAGCAGTACTTC | CASSGEGSGSYEQYF
. | . | TRBJ1-1 | TRBV20-1 | TGCAGTGGGTCGTCCGGGGAGATGAAGGCGACTTTCTTT | CSGSSGEMKATFF
. | few | TRBJ2-3 | TRBV5-1 | TGCGCCAGCAGCTTGGGCCTCCGTGCGACGCAGTATTTT | CASSLGLRATQYF
TRBD2 | . | TRBJ2-7 | TRBV7-2 | TGTGCCAGCAGCTTAGTCCCGGGGACTAGCGGTACCTACGAGCAGTACTTC | CASSLVPGTSGTYEQYF
. | . | TRBJ2-7 | TRBV20-1 | TGCAGTGCTACCCCGGGACACAGCTACGAGCAGTACTTC | CSATPGHSYEQYF
. | few | TRBJ1-2 | TRBV24-1 | TGTGCCACCCAGGGGCAGGAAGGCTACACCTTC | CATQGQEGYTF
. | few | TRBJ2-1 | TRBV19 | TGTGCCAGTACTGGGGCGAAGAACTCCTACAATGAGCAGTTCTTC | CASTGAKNSYNEQFF
TRBD2 | . | TRBJ2-3 | TRBV9 | TGTGCCAGCAGCGTGTCAGGCGGGAGTTCAACAGATACGCAGTATTTT | CASSVSGGSSTDTQYF
TRBD2 | . | TRBJ2-7 | TRBV7-9 | TGTGCCAGCAGCTTAACCCTAGCGGACCCATACAATGAGCAGTACTTC | CASSLTLADPYNEQYF
. | few | TRBJ1-2 | TRBV5-1 | TGCGCCAGCAGCTTGCAGGGGTGGGATGGCTACACCTTC | CASSLQGWDGYTF
. | many | TRBJ2-7 | TRBV28 | TGTGCCAGCAGTTTCTCTAGAACTCCCTACGAGCAGTACTTC | CASSFSRTPYEQYF
TRBD2 | . | TRBJ2-1 | TRBV24-1 | TGTGCCACCAGTGATCCCTCGGGACTAGTGGTAAATGAGCAGTTCTTC | CATSDPSGLVVNEQFF
TRBD2 | . | TRBJ2-1 | TRBV6-4 | TGTGCCAGCAGTGATCGAGCGGGAGCCTACAATGAGCAGTTCTTC | CASSDRAGAYNEQFF
. | . | TRBJ2-3 | TRBV25-1 | TGTGCCAGCAGTGCGGCAGACCCAGATACGCAGTATTTT | CASSAADPDTQYF
TRBD2 | . | TRBJ2-7 | TRBV2 | TGTGCCAGCAGTGCCCATCCGGGAGGCGAGCAGTACTTC | CASSAHPGGEQYF
. | . | TRBJ1-5 | TRBV6-1 | TGTGCCAGCAGTGAGGGCAGGGCGGATCAGCCCCAGCATTTT | CASSEGRADQPQHF
. | . | TRBJ1-2 | TRBV7-9 | TGTGCCAGCAGCGTGGACATCCGCTATGGCTACACCTTC | CASSVDIRYGYTF
. | few | TRBJ2-1 | TRBV2 | TGTGCCAGCGAAGATAAAAATTGGGACCCTCGGTACAATGAGCAGTTCTTC | CASEDKNWDPRYNEQFF
. | . | TRBJ2-7 | TRBV6-6 | TGTGCCAGCAGTTATGCCAATGAGCAGTACTTC | CASSYANEQYF
. | few | TRBJ1-1 | TRBV7-9 | TGTGCCAGCAGCGTAACAGAGGACACTGAAGCTTTCTTT | CASSVTEDTEAFF
. | few | TRBJ2-7 | TRBV6-1 | TGTGCCAGCAGTGAGGGGGCCGTCTCCTACAATGAGCAGTACTTC | CASSEGAVSYNEQYF
TRBD2 | few | TRBJ2-3 | TRBV13 | TGTGCCAGCAGCGTGCCGGGACTAGTTACAGATACGCAGTATTTT | CASSVPGLVTDTQYF
TRBD1 | . | TRBJ1-2 | TRBV20-1 | TGCAGTGCTAGCTACAACAGGGGTCACAAAGGTCGCTACACCTTC | CSASYNRGHKGRYTF
. | . | TRBJ2-7 | TRBV28 | TGTGCCAGCAGTTTGGCGTCCCCGGGACACATAATCAACTACGAGCAGTACTTC | CASSLASPGHIINYEQYF
. | . | TRBJ1-2 | TRBV27 | TGTGCCAGCAGTTTATCGGGGATGCTTAATGGCTACACCTTC | CASSLSGMLNGYTF
. | . | TRBJ2-7 | TRBV10-3 | TGTGCCAGCCGAGTCAGACAGTTAACAGACGAGCAGTACTTC | CASRVRQLTDEQYF
. | many | TRBJ1-2 | TRBV6-1 | TGTGCCAGCAGGCTAGGAGACTATGGCTACACCTTC | CASRLGDYGYTF
. | few | TRBJ2-5 | TRBV13 | TGTGCCAGCAGCTTATCACCAGCCCAGCAAGAGACCCAGTACTTC | CASSLSPAQQETQYF
TRBD2 | . | TRBJ2-3 | TRBV20-1 | TGCAGTGCTAGGTCCGGGACTAGGGCAGATACGCAGTATTTT | CSARSGTRADTQYF
TRBD2 | few | TRBJ2-5 | TRBV20-1 | TGCAGTGCGGCTAGCGGGAGTTTCCAAGAGACCCAGTACTTC | CSAASGSFQETQYF
TRBD2 | few | TRBJ2-1 | TRBV20-1 | TGCAGTGCCCGGACTAGCGGGGGAGGGTACAATGAGCAGTTCTTC | CSARTSGGGYNEQFF
TRBD2 | . | TRBJ2-1 | TRBV15 | TGTGCCACCAGCAGAGTAGCGGGGGTGCTTTACAATGAGCAGTTCTTC | CATSRVAGVLYNEQFF
. | . | TRBJ1-4 | TRBV19 | TGTGCCAGTAGGAAAGGGCCCCGGGAGGAAAAACTGTTTTTT | CASRKGPREEKLFF